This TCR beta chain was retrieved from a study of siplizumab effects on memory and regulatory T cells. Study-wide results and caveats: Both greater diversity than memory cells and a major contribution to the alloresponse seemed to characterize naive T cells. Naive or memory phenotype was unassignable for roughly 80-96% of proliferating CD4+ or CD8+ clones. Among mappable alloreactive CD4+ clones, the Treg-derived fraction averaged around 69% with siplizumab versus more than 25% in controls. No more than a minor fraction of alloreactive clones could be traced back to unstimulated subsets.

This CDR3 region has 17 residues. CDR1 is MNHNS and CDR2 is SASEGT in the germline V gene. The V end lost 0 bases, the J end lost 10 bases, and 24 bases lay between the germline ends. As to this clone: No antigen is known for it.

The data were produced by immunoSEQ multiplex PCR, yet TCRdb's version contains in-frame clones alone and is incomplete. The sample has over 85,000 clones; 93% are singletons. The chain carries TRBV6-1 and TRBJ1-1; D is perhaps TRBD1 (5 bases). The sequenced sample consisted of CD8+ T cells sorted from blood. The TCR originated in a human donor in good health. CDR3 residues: CASSEALQGGPDTRAFF. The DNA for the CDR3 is TGTGCCAGCAGTGAAGCGCTTCAAGGAGGGCCGGACACTCGAGCTTTCTTT.